The 20 T cell receptor beta chains given below trace back to one sample, sequenced in a study of T cells in Graves' hyperthyroidism and ophthalmopathy. RNA transcripts gave rise to amplified TCR beta CDR3 regions. The HTBI primer set drove a first-round RT-PCR of the TCR CDR3. TCRdb recomputed calls from the multiplex PCR reads with MiXCR, one row per CDR3 protein. The table records approximately 560,000 distinct CDR3 sequences, roughly 46% of them present only once. Sequenced sample: peripheral blood or thyroid tissue (not recorded which). The receptors here all came from a woman younger than 30 with Graves' hyperthyroidism.

This chain links TRBV15 with TRBJ1-6; 7 nucleotides agree with TRBD1. With V trimmed by 5 bases and J by 3 bases, 4 bases remained unmatched. This CDR3 comprises 15 residues. CDR1 and CDR2 (germline): LNHNV, YYDKDF (reference sequence). The CDR3 DNA follows: TGTGCCACCAGCGCGGGACAGCTCTATAATTCACCCCTCCACTTT. It encodes CATSAGQLYNSPLHF.

This clonotype was detected many times. The gene calls are TRBV7-2 and TRBJ1-1, with unresolved D. Germline loops: CDR1 SGHTA, CDR2 FQGNSA. Trimming stripped 4 bases from V and 1 base from J, with 10 bases between. This CDR3 comprises 14 residues. This CDR3 is CASSSRTENTEAFF. CDR3 DNA sequence: TGTGCCAGCAGCTCCCGGACGGAGAACACTGAAGCTTTCTTT.

This chain uses TRBV7-9 with TRBJ2-5; TRBD2 might be the D (5 bases). Germline V gives CDR1 SEHNR, CDR2 FQNEAQ (reference sequence). V lost 5 bases and J lost 5, with 15 bases in between. The length of the CDR3 is 14 residues. Here the CDR3 DNA reads TGTGCCAGCAGCCCCGTTATGGGCGGGGAGACCCAGTACTTC. Encoded protein: CASSPVMGGETQYF.

This clonotype was counted a few times. This sequence joins TRBV9 and TRBJ1-1; perhaps TRBD1 as D (6 bases). Germline CDR1 reads SGDLS; CDR2 reads YYNGEE. Between the trimmed V and J ends, which lost 4 bases and 1 base, there was a span of 14 bases. The CDR3 is 15 amino acids. CDR3: CASSPRQVENTEAFF. CDR3 sequence (DNA): TGTGCCAGCAGCCCTCGACAGGTGGAGAACACTGAAGCTTTCTTT. Together with reference TRBV9 and TRBJ1-1, the CDR3 gives the full variable domain: DSGVTQTPKHLITATGQRVTLRCSPRSGDLSVYWYQQSLDQGLQFLIQYYNGEERAKGNILERFSAQQFPDLHSELNLSSLELGDSALYFCASSPRQVENTEAFFGQGTRLTVV.

In its sample, this clonotype was seen many times. The chain is built from TRBV2 and TRBJ1-6; possibly TRBD1 for D (6 bases). CDR3 length: 14 residues. Germline CDR1 and CDR2: SNHLY and FYNNEI. V was trimmed by 6 bases and J by 7 bases, leaving 13 bases between them. The CDR3 loop reads CASSFTGINSPLHF. The CDR3 nucleotides are TGTGCCAGCAGCTTTACAGGGATCAATTCACCCCTCCACTTT.

With regard to this clonotype: The junction does not match germline at one end; this may be a read error. The chain joins TRBV7-9 to TRBJ2-7, with D perhaps matching TRBD1 (6 bases). CDR1 is SEHNR, CDR2 FQNEAQ, per germline (reference sequence). This CDR3 region has 14 residues. CDR3 sequence: CASSSGAPNNEQYF. The CDR3 DNA reads as TGTGCTAGCAGCTCAGGGGCACCTAACAATGAGCAGTACTTC.

This clonotype occurred many times. The rearrangement joins TRBV2 to TRBJ1-2, with 7 bases that match TRBD1. Germline-derived CDR1 and CDR2 are SNHLY and FYNNEI. V shed 6 bases and J 7 bases; nucleotides not matched to a gene: 8. This CDR3 comprises 13 residues. CDR3 nucleotide sequence: TGTGCCAGCAGGGGACAGCCTAGCGGTGGCTACACCTTC. It yields the protein CASRGQPSGGYTF.

As to this clonotype: This may come from a read error, since a much larger clone is one base off. The chain combines TRBV7-2 with TRBJ2-7; D could derive from TRBD1 or TRBD2 (5 bases each). Germline V lookup: CDR1 SGHTA, CDR2 FQGNSA. The CDR3 has 13 residues. V shed 3 bases and J shed 3 bases, with 9 bases lying between them. CDR3 protein: CASSFGTNYEQYF. In DNA, the CDR3 is TGTGCCAGCAGCTTCGGGACCAACTACGAGCAGTACTTC. The full variable domain, with the rest looked up from reference TRBV7-2 and TRBJ2-7, is GAGVSQSPSNKVTEKGKDVELRCDPISGHTALYWYRQSLGQGLEFLIYFQGNSAPDKSGLPSDRFSAERTGGSVSTLTIQRTQQEDSAVYLCASSFGTNYEQYFGPGTRLTVT.

This clonotype was seen only a few times. The chain uses TRBV4-1 and TRBJ1-1, with D maybe TRBD1 (6 bases). There are 18 residues in the CDR3. The germline gives CDR1 MGHRA, CDR2 YSYEKL. V was pared by 0 bases and J by 5 bases, with 22 bases between. CDR3 sequence: CASSQDHRGHTRGTEAFF. CDR3 coding DNA: TGCGCCAGCAGCCAAGACCACCGCGGCCACACAAGGGGGACTGAAGCTTTCTTT.

This clonotype was observed a single time. A clone one base away is much larger, so this may be a read error. V and J are TRBV6-1 and TRBJ1-1; no reliable D call. The CDR3 totals 12 residues. The germline gives CDR1 MNHNS, CDR2 SASEGT. V was pared by 7 bases and J by 1 base, with 7 bases between. The CDR3 coding sequence is TGTGCCAGCAAGTGGGGGAACACTGAAGCTTTCTTT. Its protein is CASKWGNTEAFF.

This clonotype came up a few times. DNA for the CDR3: TGTGCCAGCAGCCAAGGGGCGGGCGGGCGGTGGGAGACCCAGTACTTC. Encoded protein: CASSQGAGGRWETQYF. V and J are TRBV4-2 and TRBJ2-5, with a tentative D call TRBD2 (5 bases). The CDR3 is made up of 16 amino acids. Germline CDR1 and CDR2: LGHNA and YNFKEQ. Trimming pared 1 base from V and 5 bases from J, leaving 17 bases between.

In this sample, this clonotype turned up a few times. The V and J genes are TRBV7-9 and TRBJ1-2; D is perhaps TRBD1 (5 bases). V shed 5 bases and J shed 8 bases, with 15 bases lying between them. In germline, CDR1 is SEHNR, CDR2 FQNEAQ (reference sequence). The CDR3 loop spans 13 amino acids. CDR3 amino acids: CASSLQGTAGYTF. CDR3 nucleotide sequence: TGTGCCAGCAGCCTCCAGGGAACAGCCGGCTACACCTTC.

This clonotype turned up a few times. The chain carries TRBV2 and TRBJ1-5; 11 bases line up with TRBD1. J gave up 6 bases and V 3 bases, and 4 bases lay outside the gene matches. The CDR3 runs to 15 residues. Germline V gene sequence: CDR1 SNHLY, CDR2 FYNNEI. CDR3 DNA sequence: TGTGCCAGCAGTGATCAGGGACAGGGGGGTCAGCCCCAGCATTTT. Its protein is CASSDQGQGGQPQHF. Combining the CDR3 with reference TRBV2 and TRBJ1-5 gives the whole variable domain EPEVTQTPSHQVTQMGQEVILRCVPISNHLYFYWYRQILGQKVEFLVSFYNNEISEKSEIFDDQFSVERPDGSNFTLKIRSTKLEDSAMYFCASSDQGQGGQPQHFGDGTRLSIL.

The chain uses TRBV24-1 and TRBJ2-5, with 7 bases identical to TRBD2. Losses at the gene ends were 5 bases for V and 7 bases for J; bases not matched to a gene: 6. CDR1 and CDR2 from the germline V gene are KGHDR and SFDVKD. The CDR3 is 13 residues long. CDR3 residues: CATSASSGRTQYF. The CDR3 nucleotides read TGTGCCACCAGTGCGTCTAGCGGCCGGACCCAGTACTTC.

This clonotype was observed once. The chain combines TRBV9 with TRBJ1-6, with 9 bases aligning to TRBD1. V was clipped by 2 bases and J by 7 bases; unmatched bases: 10. The CDR3 consists of 17 residues. The germline V gene encodes CDR1 SGDLS and CDR2 YYNGEE. CDR3: CASSVDGTGSTNSPLHF. The CDR3 nucleotides read TGTGCCAGCAGCGTGGATGGGACAGGGTCCACAAATTCACCCCTCCACTTT.

The rearrangement joins TRBV7-6 to TRBJ2-7, with D unresolved. CDR1 is SGHVS, CDR2 FNYEAQ, per germline. Trimming removed 4 bases from V and 0 bases from J, with 7 bases in between. This CDR3 spans 13 amino acids. CDR3 protein: CASSSTNSYEQYF. The CDR3 nucleotides read TGTGCCAGCAGCTCTACAAACTCCTACGAGCAGTACTTC.

This clonotype was seen more than once but under ten times. The chain joins TRBV6-5 to TRBJ1-1; D is undetermined. CDR3 size: 14 residues. V was trimmed by 5 bases and J by 7 bases, leaving 17 bases between them. Germline V gives CDR1 MNHEY, CDR2 SVGAGI. CDR3 region: CASSEIPGRVEAFF. CDR3 bases: TGTGCCAGCAGTGAAATCCCCGGCCGCGTTGAAGCTTTCTTT.

Regarding this clonotype: Germline and junction disagree at one end, which may indicate a read error. This chain joins TRBV6-5 and TRBJ1-1, with a weak D call TRBD1 (5 bases). Per germline, CDR1 MNHEY and CDR2 SVGAGI. The CDR3 is 15 amino acids. The CDR3 DNA reads as TGTGCCATCAGTTACTCGACAGTGAGGAACACTGAAGCTTTCTTT. Translating it yields CAISYSTVRNTEAFF.

This clonotype was seen a few times. This chain joins TRBV5-5 and TRBJ2-2; D call uncertain. Trimming shortened V by 4 bases and J by 4 bases, and 11 bases separated the two germline ends. This CDR3 spans 14 amino acids. The germline V gene has CDR1 SGHKS and CDR2 YYEKEE (reference sequence). The CDR3 nucleotides are TGTGCCAGCAGCATCGATCTCCGCACCGGGGAGCTGTTTTTT. This encodes CASSIDLRTGELFF. Looking up the rest from reference TRBV5-5 and TRBJ2-2 gives the full variable domain: DAGVTQSPTHLIKTRGQQVTLRCSPISGHKSVSWYQQVLGQGPQFIFQYYEKEERGRGNFPDRFSARQFPNYSSELNVNALLLGDSALYLCASSIDLRTGELFFGEGSRLTVL.

The chain employs TRBV9 and TRBJ2-5, with a tentative D call TRBD2 (6 bases). The CDR3 covers 13 residues. V lost 6 bases and J lost 2, with 11 bases in between. Germline loops: CDR1 SGDLS, CDR2 YYNGEE. CDR3 sequence (DNA): TGTGCCAGCAATGCGCGGGGACAAGAGACCCAGTACTTC. Translated, it gives CASNARGQETQYF.